This TCR beta chain was identified during a study of cytomegalovirus exposure and HLA in healthy donors. Notes on the study in general: Common viral pathogens seemed, in a later analysis, to connect with several of the most significant clusters. Previous analysis showed most TCR beta V segments were productive about 87% or about 30% of the time. Cytomegalovirus status was reportedly diagnosed by the classifier with high sensitivity and specificity.

This clone was observed a handful of times. Its specificity is not known. PCR involved 60 Vbeta and 13 Jbeta primers. Assay used: immunoSEQ multiplex PCR; TCRdb lists only in-frame clones, some missing. The sample holds 100,000 to 150,000 clones; around 80% are singletons and the top ten take approximately 13%. The CDR3 contains 16 residues. Germline CDR1 is LNHDA and CDR2 is SQIVND (reference sequence). Trimming took off 1 base at V and 10 bases at J, with 19 bases between the two ends. The chain uses TRBV19 and TRBJ2-2, with a tentative D call TRBD2 (6 bases). This receptor was obtained from a woman aged 60 to 75 in good health and CMV-seropositive. Sequenced input: PBMCs. CDR3: CASSIGSPPRREELFF. In DNA, the CDR3 is TGTGCCAGTAGTATAGGATCGCCCCCACGGAGGGAGGAGCTGTTTTTT. Combining the CDR3 with reference TRBV19 and TRBJ2-2 gives the whole variable domain DGGITQSPKYLFRKEGQNVTLSCEQNLNHDAMYWYRQDPGQGLRLIYYSQIVNDFQKGDIAEGYSVSREKKESFPLTVTSAQKNPTAFYLCASSIGSPPRREELFFGEGSRLTVL.